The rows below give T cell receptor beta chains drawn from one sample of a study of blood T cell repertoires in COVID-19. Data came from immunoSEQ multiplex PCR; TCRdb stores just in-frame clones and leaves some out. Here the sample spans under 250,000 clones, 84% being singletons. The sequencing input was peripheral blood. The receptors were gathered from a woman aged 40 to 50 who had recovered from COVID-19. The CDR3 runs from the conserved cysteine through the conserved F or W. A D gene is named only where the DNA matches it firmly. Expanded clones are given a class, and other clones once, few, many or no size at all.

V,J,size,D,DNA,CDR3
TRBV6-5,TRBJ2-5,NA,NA,TGTGCCAGCAGCCCCCCCCGACAGCAAGAGACCCAGTACTTC,CASSPPRQQETQYF
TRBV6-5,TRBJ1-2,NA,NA,TGTGCCAGCCGCTGGGATTCCGCGGGATATGGCTACACCTTC,CASRWDSAGYGYTF
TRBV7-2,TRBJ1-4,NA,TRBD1,TGTGCCAGCAGCTTGGTTTGGGATGGGACAGCTAATGAAAAACTGTTTTTT,CASSLVWDGTANEKLFF
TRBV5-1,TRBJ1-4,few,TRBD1,TGCGCCAGCAGCTTACAGGGGATTAATGAAAAACTGTTTTTT,CASSLQGINEKLFF
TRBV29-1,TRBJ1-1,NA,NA,TGCAGCGTTGGAGGGTTCACTGAAGCTTTCTTT,CSVGGFTEAFF
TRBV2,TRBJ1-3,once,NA,TGTGCCAGCAGGACCAGGGGAGGGACCACCATATATTTT,CASRTRGGTTIYF
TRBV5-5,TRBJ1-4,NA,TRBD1,TGTGCCAGCAGCTTAGGGACAGGGGCCCCTAATGAAAAACTGTTTTTT,CASSLGTGAPNEKLFF
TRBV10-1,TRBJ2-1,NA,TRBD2,TGCGCCAGCAGTGGGGCATCTAGCGGGAACAATGAGCAGTTCTTC,CASSGASSGNNEQFF
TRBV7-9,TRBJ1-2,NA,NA,TGTGCCAGCAGCCCCCCGTGGGGGACTACATCTAACTATGGCTACACCTTC,CASSPPWGTTSNYGYTF
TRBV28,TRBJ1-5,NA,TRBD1,TGTGCCAGCACCAAACGGTCCTGGGACAGGGTCTATCAGCCCCAGCATTTT,CASTKRSWDRVYQPQHF
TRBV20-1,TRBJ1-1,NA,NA,TGCAGTGCTAGTCAGGGAACTGAAGCTTTCTTT,CSASQGTEAFF
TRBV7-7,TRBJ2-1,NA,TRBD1,TGTGCCAGCAGCTTAGGTGGGACAGAGGACGCCTACAATGAGCAGTTCTTC,CASSLGGTEDAYNEQFF
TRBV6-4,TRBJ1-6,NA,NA,TGTGCCAGCAGTGACTCGAACGGGGAAAATTCACCCCTCCACTTT,CASSDSNGENSPLHF
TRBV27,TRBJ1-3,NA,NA,TGTGCCAGCAGTTTCTCCACCCCAGGGCCTGGAAACACCATATATTTT,CASSFSTPGPGNTIYF
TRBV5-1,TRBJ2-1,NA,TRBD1,TGCGCCAGCAGCTTGGCAACCACCAGGGGGAATGAGCAGTTCTTC,CASSLATTRGNEQFF
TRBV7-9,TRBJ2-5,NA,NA,TGTGCCAGCAGCCCCTTTTACAAAGAGACCCAGTACTTC,CASSPFYKETQYF
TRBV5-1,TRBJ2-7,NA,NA,TGCGCCAGCAGGGGCAGGGGATTCGACGAGCAGTACTTC,CASRGRGFDEQYF
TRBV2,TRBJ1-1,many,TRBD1,TGTGCCAGCAGTGAAGGCCCAGACAGGGCGTACACTGAAGCTTTCTTT,CASSEGPDRAYTEAFF
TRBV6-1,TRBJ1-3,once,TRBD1,TGTGCCAGCAGTGAGGAGACAGGGTCTGGAAACACCATATATTTT,CASSEETGSGNTIYF
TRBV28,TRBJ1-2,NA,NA,TGTGCCAGCAGCCACAGGGACTATGGCTACACCTTC,CASSHRDYGYTF
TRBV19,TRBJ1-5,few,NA,TGTGCCAGTAGTATCCTAGGGGATCGCAATCAGCCCCAGCATTTT,CASSILGDRNQPQHF
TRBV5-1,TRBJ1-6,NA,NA,TGCGCCAGCAGCTTTTGGGGGGTCTCCTATAATTCACCCCTCCACTTT,CASSFWGVSYNSPLHF
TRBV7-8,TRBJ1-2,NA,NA,TGTGCCAGCACCGGCGGGGGGGCGGAATATGGCTACACCTTC,CASTGGGAEYGYTF
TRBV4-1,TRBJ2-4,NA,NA,TGCGCCAGCAGCCAGGGCCGGGGGAACTCGCCCTTAGCCAAAAACATTCAGTACTTC,CASSQGRGNSPLAKNIQYF
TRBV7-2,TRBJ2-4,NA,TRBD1,TGTGCCAGCAGCCTCCGGGACAGGGGACCTACAGCCAAAAACATTCAGTACTTC,CASSLRDRGPTAKNIQYF
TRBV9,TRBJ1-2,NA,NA,TGTGCCAGCAGCGTGAGGCAGTGCTATGGCTACACCTTC,CASSVRQCYGYTF
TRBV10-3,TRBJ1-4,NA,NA,TGTGCCATCAGTGAGCCACGGAATGAAAAACTGTTTTTT,CAISEPRNEKLFF